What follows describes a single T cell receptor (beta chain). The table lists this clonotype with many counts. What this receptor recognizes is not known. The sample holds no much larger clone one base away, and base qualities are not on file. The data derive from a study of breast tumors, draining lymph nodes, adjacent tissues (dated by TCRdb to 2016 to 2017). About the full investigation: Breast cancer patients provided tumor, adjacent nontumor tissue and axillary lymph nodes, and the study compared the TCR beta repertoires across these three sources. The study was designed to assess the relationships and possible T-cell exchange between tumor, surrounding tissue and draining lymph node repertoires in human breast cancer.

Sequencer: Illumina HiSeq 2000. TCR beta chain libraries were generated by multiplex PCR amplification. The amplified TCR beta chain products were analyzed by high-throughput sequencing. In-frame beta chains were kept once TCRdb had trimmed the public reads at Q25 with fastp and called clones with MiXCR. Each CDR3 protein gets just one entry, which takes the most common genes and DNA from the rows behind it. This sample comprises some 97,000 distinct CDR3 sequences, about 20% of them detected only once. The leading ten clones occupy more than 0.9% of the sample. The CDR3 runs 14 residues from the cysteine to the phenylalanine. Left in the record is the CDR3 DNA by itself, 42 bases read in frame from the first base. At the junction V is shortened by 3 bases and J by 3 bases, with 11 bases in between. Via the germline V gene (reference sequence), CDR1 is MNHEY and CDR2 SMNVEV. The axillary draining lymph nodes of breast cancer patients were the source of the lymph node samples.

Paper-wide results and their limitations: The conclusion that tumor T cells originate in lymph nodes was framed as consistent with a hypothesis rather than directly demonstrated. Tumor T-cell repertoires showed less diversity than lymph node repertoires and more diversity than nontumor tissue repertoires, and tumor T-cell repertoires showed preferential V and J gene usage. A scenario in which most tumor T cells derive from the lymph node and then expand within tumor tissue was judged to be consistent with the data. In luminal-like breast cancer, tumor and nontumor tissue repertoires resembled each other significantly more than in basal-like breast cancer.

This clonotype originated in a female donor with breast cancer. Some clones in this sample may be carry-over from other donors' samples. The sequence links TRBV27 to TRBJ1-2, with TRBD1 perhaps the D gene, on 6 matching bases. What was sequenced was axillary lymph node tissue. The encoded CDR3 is CASSFGGADYGYTF. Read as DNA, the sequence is TGTGCCAGCAGTTTCGGGGGCGCGGACTATGGCTACACCTTC.